These 32 T cell receptor beta chains were all obtained from the same sample, sequenced in a study of beta chain features in type 1 diabetes. Every bit of the isolated RNA underwent reverse transcription, so sequencing read expressed TCRB transcripts. Measured with immunoSEQ multiplex PCR; TCRdb has only the in-frame clones, and not every one. Of over 500,000 clones in the sample, 15% to 19% are singletons; the top ten hold about 0.086%. The sequencing sample was made of naive CD4+ T cells from blood. These receptors came from a man aged 18-30 years in good health.

CDR3 nucleotide sequence: TGTGCCAGCAGTGACTCGAAGGGCCATCACAATGAGCAGTTCTTC. Protein sequence: CASSDSKGHHNEQFF. This chain connects TRBV6-4 to TRBJ2-1; D is uncertain. Trimming took 0 bases from V and 5 from J, leaving 11 bases between them. This CDR3 is 15 amino acids long. The V gene's germline CDR1 is MRHNA and CDR2 SNTAGT.

The chain uses TRBV19 and TRBJ2-7; TRBD1 matches at 9 bases. The CDR3 is made up of 16 amino acids. The germline V gene encodes CDR1 LNHDA and CDR2 SQIVND (reference sequence). Losses at the gene ends were 1 base for V and 0 bases for J; bases not matched to a gene: 4. The CDR3 region has the DNA TGTGCCAGTAGTATAGGGGGACAGGGATCCTCCTACGAGCAGTACTTC. Translated: CASSIGGQGSSYEQYF.

This clone was counted only a few times. The chain combines TRBV7-2 with TRBJ1-4; tentatively, D is TRBD1 (6 bases). Trimming removed 5 bases at V and 5 bases at J, with 15 bases between. Germline V lookup: CDR1 SGHTA, CDR2 FQGNSA. This CDR3 spans 15 amino acids. This CDR3 is CASSEYRDKNEKLFF. The DNA of the CDR3 is TGTGCCAGCAGCGAGTACAGGGATAAGAATGAAAAACTGTTTTTT.

The chain has TRBV28 and TRBJ2-1, with 8 positions matching TRBD1. CDR3 length equals 13 residues. With V trimmed by 6 bases and J by 5 bases, 3 bases remained unmatched. Germline CDR1 reads MDHEN; CDR2 reads SYDVKM. CDR3 coding DNA: TGTGCCAGCAGCCAGGGGGCCCACAATGAGCAGTTCTTC. It codes for CASSQGAHNEQFF.

The chain has TRBV7-9 and TRBJ1-2, with D possibly TRBD1 on 5 matching bases. The CDR3 covers 16 residues. Germline-derived CDR1 and CDR2 are SEHNR and FQNEAQ (reference sequence). Trimming shortened V by 1 base and J by 4 bases, and 16 bases separated the two germline ends. In DNA form, the CDR3 reads TGTGCCAGCAGCTTAGTTCCGGGACCTAGGCGCTATGGCTACACCTTC. It yields the protein CASSLVPGPRRYGYTF.

As for this clone: The sample holds other DNA sequences that translate to the same CDR3. V is TRBV18 and J is TRBJ2-3; D gene unclear. The CDR3 contains 13 residues. V was shortened by 1 base and J by 3 bases, with 5 bases between the two germline ends. Germline V gene lookup returns CDR1 KGHSH and CDR2 LQKENI. Written as DNA, the CDR3 is TGTGCCAGCTCACCACGAGGAACAGATACGCAGTATTTT. The encoded protein is CASSPRGTDTQYF.

The DNA for the CDR3 is TGTGCCAGCACCCCGGGACGGGTGAACACTGAAGCTTTCTTT. It codes for CASTPGRVNTEAFF. The chain is built from TRBV6-5 and TRBJ1-1, with D possibly being TRBD1 (5 bases). This CDR3 is 14 amino acids long. V lost 7 bases to trimming and J lost 0 bases, with 12 bases between them. Germline assignment: CDR1 MNHEY and CDR2 SVGAGI.

The chain links TRBV28 to TRBJ2-3; 14 bases line up with TRBD2. V lost 8 bases, J lost 4 bases, and 14 bases stayed unmatched. Germline V gene lookup returns CDR1 MDHEN and CDR2 SYDVKM. This CDR3 is 18 amino acids long. CDR3 sequence: CASRKGGLAGDVADTQYF. CDR3 nucleotide sequence: TGTGCCAGCCGAAAAGGGGGACTAGCGGGAGACGTCGCAGATACGCAGTATTTT.

The table lists this clone with a few counts. V gene TRBV29-1 combines with J gene TRBJ2-3, with 9 bases fitting TRBD2. The CDR3 length is 20 residues. CDR1 is SQVTM and CDR2 is ANQGSEA in the germline V gene. Trimming removed 3 bases from V and 2 bases from J; junction bases left unmatched: 21. The CDR3 DNA is TGCAGCGTTGAGAGAAGGCGTAGCGGGGGCCCTAGAATCCTCACAGATACGCAGTATTTT. Protein product: CSVERRRSGGPRILTDTQYF.

V gene TRBV7-6 combines with J gene TRBJ2-7, with D unclear. Trimming stripped 2 bases from V and 5 bases from J, with 10 bases between. CDR1 is SGHVS and CDR2 is FNYEAQ in the germline V gene. This CDR3 has 13 amino acids. The CDR3 coding sequence is TGTGCCAGCAGCTTAAACTCCTTAGACGAGCAGTACTTC. Amino acid sequence: CASSLNSLDEQYF.

This clone was recorded a few times. The gene calls are TRBV29-1 and TRBJ2-6; D possibly matches TRBD1 or TRBD2 (5 bases each). The CDR3 covers 20 residues. Trimming removed 0 bases at V and 0 bases at J, with 21 bases between. Germline CDR1 and CDR2: SQVTM and ANQGSEA. CDR3 residues: CSVEEPGVGTGISGANVLTF. For the CDR3, the DNA is TGCAGCGTTGAAGAGCCAGGCGTAGGGACGGGAATCTCTGGGGCCAACGTCCTGACTTTC.

The rearrangement uses TRBV11-2 and TRBJ2-2; D not resolved. Germline V gene data show CDR1 as SGHAT and CDR2 as FQNNGV. The CDR3 sequence is 14 residues long. The V gene lost 3 bases and the J gene lost 6 bases, with 11 bases spanning the gap. CDR3 sequence (DNA): TGTGCCAGCAGCTTCACCCGCCCCCCCGGGGAGCTGTTTTTT. Its protein product is CASSFTRPPGELFF.

J is TRBJ1-1 and V is TRBV9, with D possibly being TRBD1 (5 bases). The CDR3 runs to 16 residues. Germline CDR1 reads SGDLS; CDR2 reads YYNGEE. V was clipped by 0 bases and J by 0 bases, with 12 bases between them. CDR3 sequence: CASSVGTGAVNTEAFF. DNA for the CDR3: TGTGCCAGCAGCGTAGGGACCGGGGCGGTGAACACTGAAGCTTTCTTT.

The rearrangement joins TRBV2 to TRBJ1-2, with D unresolved. Trimming cost V 2 bases and J 5 bases, with 9 bases left between them. Germline assignment: CDR1 SNHLY and CDR2 FYNNEI. This CDR3 is built from 13 residues. CDR3 in amino acids: CASSERDSYGYTF. In nucleotides, the CDR3 is TGTGCCAGCAGTGAAAGGGATTCATATGGCTACACCTTC. Looking up the rest from reference TRBV2 and TRBJ1-2 gives the full variable domain: EPEVTQTPSHQVTQMGQEVILRCVPISNHLYFYWYRQILGQKVEFLVSFYNNEISEKSEIFDDQFSVERPDGSNFTLKIRSTKLEDSAMYFCASSERDSYGYTFGSGTRLTVV.

This clone was counted between two and nine times. The chain employs TRBV4-2 and TRBJ1-2; D unresolved. Looked up from germline, CDR1 is LGHNA and CDR2 is YNFKEQ. This CDR3 is built from 14 residues. Trimming removed 2 bases at V and 0 bases at J, with 7 bases between. Written as DNA, the CDR3 is TGTGCCAGCAGCCAACCGACAACTAACTATGGCTACACCTTC. It is translated as CASSQPTTNYGYTF.

This clone was seen a few times. This chain uses TRBV9 with TRBJ1-1; D is unresolved. The CDR3 length is 12 residues. V was clipped by 0 bases and J by 10 bases, with 10 bases between them. Germline CDR1 reads SGDLS; CDR2 reads YYNGEE. The CDR3 region has the DNA TGTGCCAGCAGCGTAGATGGGGTTAGAGCTTTCTTT. Protein: CASSVDGVRAFF.

This clone occurred a few times. This chain connects TRBV5-1 to TRBJ2-7; TRBD1 agrees at 8 bases. Per germline, CDR1 SGHRS and CDR2 YFSETQ. The CDR3 spans 15 residues. Unmatched junction bases numbered 6, after V lost 2 bases and J lost 2 bases. The CDR3 DNA sequence: TGCGCCAGCAGCTTACTGACAGGGGCTACCTACGAGCAGTACTTC. It is translated as CASSLLTGATYEQYF. Full variable domain (missing parts from reference TRBV5-1 and TRBJ2-7): KAGVTQTPRYLIKTRGQQVTLSCSPISGHRSVSWYQQTPGQGLQFLFEYFSETQRNKGNFPGRFSGRQFSNSRSEMNVSTLELGDSALYLCASSLLTGATYEQYFGPGTRLTVT.

The chain employs TRBV6-6 and TRBJ2-5; D is perhaps TRBD2 (5 bases). This CDR3 has 13 residues. V was clipped by 7 bases and J by 5 bases, with 14 bases between them. CDR1 is MNHNY, CDR2 SVGAGI, per germline (reference sequence). In DNA form, the CDR3 reads TGTGCCAGCATCGAAGGGAGAGCGGAGACCCAGTACTTC. Translation: CASIEGRAETQYF.

This rearrangement joins TRBV7-2 to TRBJ2-5; D is uncertain. Germline CDR1 SGHTA, CDR2 FQGNSA. The germline V and J ends were trimmed by 2 bases and 1 base, with 11 bases remaining between them. There are 15 residues in the CDR3. CDR3 amino acids: CASSLKKGSQETQYF. The CDR3 nucleotides are TGTGCCAGCAGCTTAAAAAAGGGATCCCAAGAGACCCAGTACTTC.

This clone was seen more than once but under ten times. The gene calls are TRBV5-6 and TRBJ2-7, with TRBD1 matching over 9 bases. Germline V lookup: CDR1 SGHDT, CDR2 YYEEEE. The CDR3 has 15 residues. Losses at the gene ends were 6 bases for V and 1 base for J; bases not matched to a gene: 8. CDR3 nucleotide sequence: TGTGCCAGCAACCCACAGGGGGCTGGTTCCTACGAGCAGTACTTC. It codes for CASNPQGAGSYEQYF.

V is TRBV9 and J is TRBJ2-3, with 12 bases aligning to TRBD2. The CDR3 totals 17 residues. The V gene end was trimmed by 0 bases and the J gene end by 5 bases; junction bases not matched to a gene: 7. The germline gives CDR1 SGDLS, CDR2 YYNGEE. CDR3 residues: CASSVGLAGGLVDTQYF. The CDR3 nucleotides are TGTGCCAGCAGCGTAGGGCTAGCGGGGGGGCTTGTAGATACGCAGTATTTT. Based on the CDR3 plus reference TRBV9 and TRBJ2-3, the full variable domain is DSGVTQTPKHLITATGQRVTLRCSPRSGDLSVYWYQQSLDQGLQFLIQYYNGEERAKGNILERFSAQQFPDLHSELNLSSLELGDSALYFCASSVGLAGGLVDTQYFGPGTRLTVL.

The chain employs TRBV6-1 and TRBJ2-7; maybe TRBD1 (6 bases). Germline values: CDR1 MNHNS, CDR2 SASEGT. The CDR3 has 13 amino acids. V dropped 3 bases and J dropped 3 bases, with 9 bases sitting between them. CDR3 sequence: CASSETGVYEQYF. CDR3 coding DNA: TGTGCCAGCAGTGAGACAGGTGTCTACGAGCAGTACTTC.

This chain connects TRBV7-2 to TRBJ2-5, with 7 bases fitting TRBD2. CDR1 and CDR2 from the germline V gene are SGHTA and FQGNSA. After removal of 3 bases from V and 1 base from J, the junction contained 5 bases not matched to a gene. The CDR3 consists of 15 residues. CDR3 sequence (DNA): TGTGCCAGCAGCTTGAATGGCGGGGGCCAAGAGACCCAGTACTTC. Its protein is CASSLNGGGQETQYF.

This chain uses TRBV5-1 with TRBJ1-6; D is unresolved. Germline CDR1 is SGHRS and CDR2 is YFSETQ. The CDR3 is 18 residues long. V lost 0 bases and J lost 0, with 13 bases in between. In nucleotides, the CDR3 is TGCGCCAGCAGCTTGGAACCAGTACGAAGCTCCTATAATTCACCCCTCCACTTT. Its translation: CASSLEPVRSSYNSPLHF. Filled out from reference TRBV5-1 and TRBJ1-6, the complete variable domain reads KAGVTQTPRYLIKTRGQQVTLSCSPISGHRSVSWYQQTPGQGLQFLFEYFSETQRNKGNFPGRFSGRQFSNSRSEMNVSTLELGDSALYLCASSLEPVRSSYNSPLHFGNGTRLTVT.

In its sample, this clone was seen a few times. The CDR3 region has the DNA TGTGCCAGCAGTACCCGACCAAAAGGCGATGAGCAGTTCTTC. Its protein product is CASSTRPKGDEQFF. This chain joins TRBV6-4 and TRBJ2-1; no clear D gene. Germline CDR1 reads MRHNA; CDR2 reads SNTAGT. Trimming shortened V by 5 bases and J by 8 bases, and 16 bases separated the two germline ends. The CDR3 has 14 residues.

The rearrangement joins TRBV2 to TRBJ1-1; 10 bases match TRBD1. Germline V gene sequence: CDR1 SNHLY, CDR2 FYNNEI. Trimming cost V 6 bases and J 3 bases; bases outside gene matches: 4. The CDR3 is 14 amino acids. DNA of the CDR3: TGTGCCAGCAGCGGGACAGGGGTTTACACTGAAGCTTTCTTT. Encoded protein: CASSGTGVYTEAFF. Filled out from reference TRBV2 and TRBJ1-1, the complete variable domain reads EPEVTQTPSHQVTQMGQEVILRCVPISNHLYFYWYRQILGQKVEFLVSFYNNEISEKSEIFDDQFSVERPDGSNFTLKIRSTKLEDSAMYFCASSGTGVYTEAFFGQGTRLTVV.

Here the CDR3 reads CASSRFQGKIIKEFMNTEAFF. For the CDR3, the DNA is TGTGCCAGCAGCCGGTTTCAAGGGAAGATCATCAAAGAGTTCATGAACACTGAAGCTTTCTTT. The chain recombines TRBV27 with TRBJ1-1; no firm D call. The germline V gene encodes CDR1 MNHEY and CDR2 SMNVEV (reference sequence). The CDR3 contains 21 residues. Trimming removed 6 bases from V and 0 bases from J, with 32 bases in between.

The J gene is TRBJ2-6, the V gene TRBV27; TRBD2 aligns across 14 bases. V lost 3 bases and J lost 2; bases outside the gene matches: 3. Germline V lookup: CDR1 MNHEY, CDR2 SMNVEV (reference sequence). There are 18 residues in the CDR3. The CDR3 loop reads CASSFGTSGGAGANVLTF. DNA of the CDR3: TGTGCCAGCAGTTTCGGGACTAGCGGGGGAGCTGGGGCCAACGTCCTGACTTTC.

V and J are TRBV4-1 and TRBJ2-7; 15 nucleotides agree with TRBD2. Germline CDR1 reads MGHRA; CDR2 reads YSYEKL. This CDR3 has 18 amino acids. V shed 3 bases and J 6 bases; nucleotides not matched to a gene: 12. The CDR3 here is CASSHGLAGGPVSFEQYF. CDR3 in DNA: TGCGCCAGCAGCCACGGACTAGCGGGGGGGCCGGTCAGTTTCGAGCAGTACTTC.

The table lists this clone with a few counts. This chain links TRBV5-4 with TRBJ2-1, with TRBD1 matching over 8 bases. Trimming at V came to 0 bases and at J to 7 bases, leaving 9 bases not matched to a gene. In germline, CDR1 is SGHNT, CDR2 YYREEE (reference sequence). This CDR3 contains 16 residues. The CDR3 bases are TGTGCCAGCAGCTTGGGACAGGGGTCAGGGAGAAATGAGCAGTTCTTC. It yields the protein CASSLGQGSGRNEQFF.

This clone has a handful of counts. The chain uses TRBV6-6 and TRBJ2-3, with D possibly matching TRBD1 (6 bases). V lost 6 bases and J lost 6, with 22 bases in between. Germline V gene sequence: CDR1 MNHNY, CDR2 SVGAGI (reference sequence). CDR3 length equals 16 residues. CDR3 nucleotide sequence: TGTGCCAGCAGCCCCCCTACCGGGACAAAGGGGGATACGCAGTATTTT. Its translation: CASSPPTGTKGDTQYF.

The chain employs TRBV14 and TRBJ1-2; D is perhaps TRBD1 (6 bases). The CDR3 extends over 15 amino acids. Trimming shortened V by 0 bases and J by 2 bases, and 10 bases separated the two germline ends. Germline values: CDR1 SGHDN, CDR2 FVKESK. The CDR3 loop is CASSQDGTPNYGYTF. CDR3 coding DNA: TGTGCCAGCAGCCAAGACGGGACACCGAACTATGGCTACACCTTC.